This T cell receptor (beta chain) was sequenced for a study of shared clonotypes between healthy human individuals. For the study at large: Three plates were used per donor for CD4 naive, three for CD4 memory, two for CD8 naive and one for CD8 memory.

The V and J ends lost 8 bases and 4 bases respectively, with 14 bases between them. Per the germline V gene, CDR1 is MNHNS and CDR2 is SASEGT. The CDR3 is made up of 13 amino acids. For sorted subsets, roughly 210 ng DNA per replicate equaled 30,000 or so T cell genomes. In the original workflow: Without quality scores, immunoSEQ junctional reads could not be filtered like full-length reads. Sequencing used immunoSEQ multiplex PCR; TCRdb keeps in-frame clones, though not all of them. The D gene and trimming were derived from the DNA, and the V and J assignments and clone size from that table. The sample carries some 2.3 million clones, approximately 95% recorded once. Naive CD45RA+ and memory CD45RA-negative subsets were split from CD4+ cells.

The chain carries TRBV6-1 and TRBJ1-2; D not certain. Sequencing used naive CD4+ T cells from PBMCs. Subset here: CD45RA+ positively selected. The TCR originated in a young man in good health. Some clones in this sample may be carry-over from other donors' samples. The CDR3: CASPFEDRYGYTF. The CDR3 DNA is TGTGCCAGCCCCTTTGAGGACCGCTATGGCTACACCTTC.